The 20 T cell receptor beta chains below were found in one sample sequenced in a study of T-cell memory formation after mild COVID-19. One entry per CDR3 protein, called by TCRdb with MiXCR from the 5' RACE reads. Here the sample spans some 120,000 distinct CDR3 sequences, around 6.3% being singletons. The sequenced material came from PBMCs or a T cell subset sorted from them (not recorded which). These receptors were taken from an adult woman who had mild COVID-19 (a few samples of this study predate the infection). Cell type and time point are not known.

This clonotype was found a few times. The rearrangement links TRBV12-3 or TRBV12-4 to TRBJ1-5, with TRBD1 as a possible D gene (5 bases). This CDR3 region has 14 residues. The V end was cut by 5 bases, the J end by 4 bases, with 12 bases between. The CDR3 loop is CASSPTRGNQPQHF. The CDR3 DNA reads as TGTGCCAGCAGTCCAACCCGGGGGAATCAGCCCCAGCATTTT.

V usage is TRBV7-2 and J usage is TRBJ2-3; 7 bases match TRBD2. Trimming removed 5 bases from V and 6 bases from J; junction bases left unmatched: 14. Germline V gene lookup returns CDR1 SGHTA and CDR2 FQGNSA. The CDR3 is 16 residues long. CDR3 nucleotide sequence: TGTGCCAGCAGCCCTAGGCGGGGAGGGATCTTGGATACGCAGTATTTT. Protein: CASSPRRGGILDTQYF.

The table lists this clonotype with many counts. This rearrangement joins TRBV7-9 to TRBJ2-3, with D possibly being TRBD1 (5 bases). Germline CDR1 and CDR2: SEHNR and FQNEAQ (reference sequence). The CDR3 extends over 15 amino acids. Between the trimmed V and J ends, which lost 2 bases and 2 bases, there was a span of 11 bases. DNA for the CDR3: TGTGCCAGCAGCTTATGGTCCAGGGACACAGATACGCAGTATTTT. Residues: CASSLWSRDTDTQYF.

This clonotype was detected once. This chain links TRBV4-1 with TRBJ1-4; D may be TRBD1 (6 bases). In germline, CDR1 is MGHRA, CDR2 YSYEKL. V was shortened by 4 bases and J by 8 bases, with 17 bases between the two germline ends. This CDR3 is built from 15 residues. The CDR3 coding sequence is TGCGCCAGCAGCCCGGAGGCAGGGGCCGGGGAAAAACTGTTTTTT. Its translation is CASSPEAGAGEKLFF.

This clonotype has more than one count but fewer than ten. The V and J genes are TRBV20-1 and TRBJ2-1; 9 bases agree with TRBD2. The germline CDR1 and CDR2 sequences are DFQATT and SNEGSKA (reference sequence). The J segment lost 0 bases and the V segment lost 0 bases, leaving 6 bases of the junction unmatched. The CDR3 extends over 17 amino acids. CDR3 nucleotide sequence: TGCAGTGCTAGAGATCTCCGACTAGCGGACTCCTACAATGAGCAGTTCTTC. The encoded protein is CSARDLRLADSYNEQFF.

The CDR3 is CASSSTGAGNTIYF. The CDR3 DNA reads as TGTGCCAGCAGTAGTACAGGGGCTGGAAACACCATATATTTT. This chain uses TRBV6-6 with TRBJ1-3, with 7 bases aligning to TRBD1. This CDR3 has 14 amino acids. Trimming cost V 5 bases and J 2 bases; bases outside gene matches: 3. Germline V gene data show CDR1 as MNHNY and CDR2 as SVGAGI (reference sequence).

This clonotype occurred a few times. V gene TRBV6-4 combines with J gene TRBJ1-1, with a weak D call TRBD1 (5 bases). V dropped 6 bases and J dropped 4 bases, with 12 bases sitting between them. The V gene's germline CDR1 is MRHNA and CDR2 SNTAGT. CDR3 length: 13 residues. The chain's CDR3 is CASREQVSTEAFF. CDR3 nucleotide sequence: TGTGCCAGCAGAGAACAGGTATCCACTGAAGCTTTCTTT.

This clonotype came up many times. V usage is TRBV12-3 or TRBV12-4 and J usage is TRBJ2-6; 8 bases align to TRBD1. Trimming cost V 6 bases and J 4 bases; bases outside gene matches: 8. This CDR3 is 16 amino acids long. CDR3 sequence: CASRPRTGLGANVLTF. The CDR3 nucleotides read TGTGCCAGCAGGCCAAGGACAGGGCTCGGGGCCAACGTCCTGACTTTC.

Ten or more counts support this clonotype. The chain uses TRBV9 and TRBJ2-6; 9 bases are shared with TRBD1. Germline CDR1 is SGDLS and CDR2 is YYNGEE. The CDR3 sequence is 15 residues long. V lost 4 bases to trimming and J lost 4 bases; unmatched junction nucleotides: 3. The CDR3 DNA is TGTGCCAGCAGCCTACAGGGGGCCGGGGCCAACGTCCTGACTTTC. Translated, it gives CASSLQGAGANVLTF.

This chain uses TRBV20-1 with TRBJ1-6, with TRBD1 identical over 8 bases. Germline CDR1 DFQATT, CDR2 SNEGSKA (reference sequence). This CDR3 region has 13 residues. J gave up 6 bases and V 6 bases, and 4 bases lay outside the gene matches. Here the CDR3 reads CSAYRGTNSPLHF. Here the CDR3 DNA reads TGCAGTGCCTACAGGGGGACTAATTCACCCCTCCACTTT.

The chain couples TRBV3-1 to TRBJ2-5, with 8 bases aligning to TRBD1. Germline V CDR1 and CDR2: LGHDT, YNNKEL (reference sequence). V trimming: 4 bases; J trimming: 9 bases; junction bases outside the gene matches: 13. The CDR3 extends over 15 amino acids. The CDR3 DNA reads TGTGCCAGCAGCCGGACAGGGAACAGCGTCCCGGCCCAGTACTTC. The encoded protein is CASSRTGNSVPAQYF.

The rearrangement uses TRBV7-9 and TRBJ1-1; D is perhaps TRBD1 (5 bases). The germline V gene has CDR1 SEHNR and CDR2 FQNEAQ (reference sequence). V was pared by 2 bases and J by 0 bases, with 10 bases between. The CDR3 totals 15 residues. CDR3 amino acids: CASSLKGQLNTEAFF. As DNA, the CDR3 is TGTGCCAGCAGCTTAAAGGGGCAACTGAACACTGAAGCTTTCTTT.

This clonotype showed up many times. The V call is TRBV5-1, the J call TRBJ2-7, with D perhaps being TRBD1 or TRBD2 (5 bases each). CDR3 size: 15 residues. Germline V gene data show CDR1 as SGHRS and CDR2 as YFSETQ. Between the trimmed V and J ends, which lost 3 bases and 0 bases, there was a span of 13 bases. The CDR3 sequence: CASSSDPGSSYEQYF. CDR3 nucleotides: TGCGCCAGCAGCTCTGACCCAGGGAGCTCCTACGAGCAGTACTTC.

The sample holds many counts of this clonotype. The chain joins TRBV20-1 to TRBJ1-4, with D hard to call. Trimming shortened V by 4 bases and J by 5 bases, and 5 bases separated the two germline ends. Germline V gene sequence: CDR1 DFQATT, CDR2 SNEGSKA (reference sequence). This CDR3 has 11 amino acids. The CDR3 sequence: CSATFNEKLFF. CDR3 sequence (DNA): TGCAGTGCTACCTTCAATGAAAAACTGTTTTTT.

This chain links TRBV7-2 with TRBJ2-7; weak D call: TRBD2 (6 bases). V gave up 7 bases and J gave up 3 bases, with 16 bases separating them. The CDR3 covers 14 residues. The V gene's germline CDR1 is SGHTA and CDR2 FQGNSA. CDR3: CASNLWRGSYEQYF. CDR3 in DNA: TGTGCCAGCAACCTATGGCGGGGCAGCTACGAGCAGTACTTC. The full variable domain, completed using reference TRBV7-2 and TRBJ2-7, is GAGVSQSPSNKVTEKGKDVELRCDPISGHTALYWYRQSLGQGLEFLIYFQGNSAPDKSGLPSDRFSAERTGGSVSTLTIQRTQQEDSAVYLCASNLWRGSYEQYFGPGTRLTVT.

A few counts support this clonotype. V and J are TRBV27 and TRBJ2-7, with 12 positions matching TRBD1. The CDR3 is 15 amino acids. Germline CDR1 reads MNHEY; CDR2 reads SMNVEV (reference sequence). V shed 5 bases, J shed 5 bases, and the junction held 7 bases outside the gene matches. CDR3 coding DNA: TGTGCCAGCAGTGAACCCCGGGACAGGGGGCACGAGCAGTACTTC. This gives the protein CASSEPRDRGHEQYF.

This clonotype was recorded many times. The chain joins TRBV12-3 or TRBV12-4 to TRBJ1-4; no clear D gene. V was cut by 6 bases and J by 7 bases, with 6 bases left in between. The CDR3 is made up of 11 amino acids. The CDR3 coding sequence is TGTGCCAGCAGGAACAGTGAAAAACTGTTTTTT. Amino acid sequence: CASRNSEKLFF.

J is TRBJ2-3 and V is TRBV11-2, with TRBD2 matching over 9 bases. The germline gives CDR1 SGHAT, CDR2 FQNNGV. The J segment lost 4 bases and the V segment lost 5 bases, leaving 10 bases of the junction unmatched. The CDR3 has 16 residues. CDR3 sequence: CASSPLGSGSADTQYF. DNA for the CDR3: TGTGCCAGCAGCCCCCTCGGTAGCGGGAGTGCAGATACGCAGTATTTT.

This clonotype was counted at least ten times. This chain joins TRBV20-1 and TRBJ2-1; D is perhaps TRBD2 (7 bases). V was clipped by 0 bases and J by 4 bases, with 16 bases between them. Germline lookup yields CDR1 DFQATT and CDR2 SNEGSKA (reference sequence). This CDR3 spans 16 amino acids. In DNA, the CDR3 is TGCAGTGCTAGAGATAGGGGGGGCCCCAATTACAATGAGCAGTTCTTC. It encodes CSARDRGGPNYNEQFF.

The chain links TRBV5-1 to TRBJ2-6; D unclear. The CDR3 spans 16 residues. The V end lost 4 bases, the J end lost 8 bases, and 19 bases lay between the germline ends. Germline loops: CDR1 SGHRS, CDR2 YFSETQ. This chain's CDR3 is CASSGILGISSNVLTF. CDR3 DNA sequence: TGCGCCAGCAGCGGGATTTTGGGAATATCGTCCAACGTCCTGACTTTC.